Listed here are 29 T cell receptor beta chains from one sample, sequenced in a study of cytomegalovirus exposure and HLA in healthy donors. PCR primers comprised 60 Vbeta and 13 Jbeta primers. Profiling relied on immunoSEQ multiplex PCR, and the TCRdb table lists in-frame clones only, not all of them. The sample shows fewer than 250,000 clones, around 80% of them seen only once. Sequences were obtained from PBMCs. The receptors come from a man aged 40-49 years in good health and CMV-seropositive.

CDR3 DNA: TGCAGCGTTGAGGGCTTGGCCGAGCAGTACTTC. It yields the protein CSVEGLAEQYF. The J gene is TRBJ2-7, the V gene TRBV29-1, with D unclear. Germline V gives CDR1 SQVTM, CDR2 ANQGSEA. The CDR3 is made up of 11 amino acids. V lost 3 bases and J lost 6, with 9 bases in between.

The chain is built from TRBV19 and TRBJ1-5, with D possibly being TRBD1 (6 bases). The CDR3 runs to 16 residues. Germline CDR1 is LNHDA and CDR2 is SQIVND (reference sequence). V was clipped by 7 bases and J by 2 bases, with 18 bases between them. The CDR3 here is CASTKGGGWGNQPQHF. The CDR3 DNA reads TGTGCCAGTACTAAAGGGGGAGGGTGGGGCAATCAGCCCCAGCATTTT.

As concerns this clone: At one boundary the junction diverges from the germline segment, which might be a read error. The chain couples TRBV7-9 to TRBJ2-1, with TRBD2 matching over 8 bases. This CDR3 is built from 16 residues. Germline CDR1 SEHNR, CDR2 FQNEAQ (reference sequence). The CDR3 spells CSSSSTAGEHYNEQFF. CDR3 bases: TGTTCCAGCAGCTCGACAGCGGGAGAGCATTACAATGAGCAGTTCTTC.

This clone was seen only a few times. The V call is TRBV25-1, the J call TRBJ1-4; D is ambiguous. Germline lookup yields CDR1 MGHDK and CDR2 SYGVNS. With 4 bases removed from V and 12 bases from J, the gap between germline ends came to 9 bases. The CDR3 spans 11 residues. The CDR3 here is CASSAGVELFF. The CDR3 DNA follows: TGTGCCAGCAGTGCCGGGGTAGAACTGTTTTTT.

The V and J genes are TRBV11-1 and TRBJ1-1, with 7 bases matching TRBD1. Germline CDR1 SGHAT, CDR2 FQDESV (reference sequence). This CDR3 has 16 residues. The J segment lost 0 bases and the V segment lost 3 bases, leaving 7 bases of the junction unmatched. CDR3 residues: CASSFWAGGLNTEAFF. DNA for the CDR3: TGTGCCAGCAGCTTCTGGGCAGGGGGTTTGAACACTGAAGCTTTCTTT.

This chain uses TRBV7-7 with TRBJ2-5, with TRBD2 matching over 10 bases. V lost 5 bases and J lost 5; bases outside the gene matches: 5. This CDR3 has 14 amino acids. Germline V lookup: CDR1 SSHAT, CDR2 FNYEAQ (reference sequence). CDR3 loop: CASSPSGRGETQYF. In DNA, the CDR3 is TGTGCCAGCAGCCCTAGCGGGAGAGGGGAGACCCAGTACTTC. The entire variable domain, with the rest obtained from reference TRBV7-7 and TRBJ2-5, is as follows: GAGVSQSPRYKVTKRGQDVTLRCDPISSHATLYWYQQALGQGPEFLTYFNYEAQPDKSGLPSDRFSAERPEGSISTLTIQRTEQRDSAMYRCASSPSGRGETQYFGPGTRLLVL.

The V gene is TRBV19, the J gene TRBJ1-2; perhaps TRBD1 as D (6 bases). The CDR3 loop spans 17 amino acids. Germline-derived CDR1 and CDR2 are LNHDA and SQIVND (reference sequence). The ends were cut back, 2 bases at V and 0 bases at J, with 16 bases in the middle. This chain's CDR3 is CASSIRQRTVTNYGYTF. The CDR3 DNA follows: TGTGCCAGTAGTATACGCCAGAGGACAGTCACTAACTATGGCTACACCTTC.

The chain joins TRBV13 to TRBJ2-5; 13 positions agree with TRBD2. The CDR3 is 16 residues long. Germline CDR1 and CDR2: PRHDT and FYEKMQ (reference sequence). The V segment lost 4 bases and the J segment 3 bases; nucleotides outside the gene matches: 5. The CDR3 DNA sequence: TGTGCCAGCAGCTCCGGACTAGCGGGAGCCGAAGAGACCCAGTACTTC. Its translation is CASSSGLAGAEETQYF.

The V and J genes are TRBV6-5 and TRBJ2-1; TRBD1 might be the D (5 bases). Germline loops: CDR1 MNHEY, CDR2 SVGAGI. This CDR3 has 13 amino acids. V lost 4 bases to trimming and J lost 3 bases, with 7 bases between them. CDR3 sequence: CASSFRGYNEQFF. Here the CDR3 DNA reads TGTGCCAGCAGTTTTAGGGGCTACAATGAGCAGTTCTTC.

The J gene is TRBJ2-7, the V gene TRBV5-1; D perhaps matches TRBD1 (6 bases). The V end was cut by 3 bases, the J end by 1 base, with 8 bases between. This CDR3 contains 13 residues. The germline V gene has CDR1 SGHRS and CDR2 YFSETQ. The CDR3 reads CASSSGQSYEQYF. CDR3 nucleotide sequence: TGCGCCAGCAGCTCCGGACAGTCCTACGAGCAGTACTTC.

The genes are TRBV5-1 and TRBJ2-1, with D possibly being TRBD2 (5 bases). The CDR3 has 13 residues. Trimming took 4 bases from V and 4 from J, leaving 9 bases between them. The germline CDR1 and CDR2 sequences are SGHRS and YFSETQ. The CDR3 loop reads CASSITSYNEQFF. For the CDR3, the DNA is TGCGCCAGCAGCATTACTAGTTACAATGAGCAGTTCTTC.

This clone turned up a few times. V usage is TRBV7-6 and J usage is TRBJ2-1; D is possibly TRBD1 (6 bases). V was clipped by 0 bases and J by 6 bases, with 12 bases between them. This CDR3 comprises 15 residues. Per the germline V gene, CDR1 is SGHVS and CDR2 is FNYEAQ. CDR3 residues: CASSLATGAINEQFF. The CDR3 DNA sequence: TGTGCCAGCAGCTTAGCGACAGGAGCTATCAATGAGCAGTTCTTC.

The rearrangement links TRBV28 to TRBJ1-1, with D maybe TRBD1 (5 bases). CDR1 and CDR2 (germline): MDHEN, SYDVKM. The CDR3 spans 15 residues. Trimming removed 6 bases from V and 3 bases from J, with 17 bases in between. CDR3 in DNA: TGTGCCAGCAGCAAGTCGCAGGGAAGGGACACTGAAGCTTTCTTT. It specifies CASSKSQGRDTEAFF.

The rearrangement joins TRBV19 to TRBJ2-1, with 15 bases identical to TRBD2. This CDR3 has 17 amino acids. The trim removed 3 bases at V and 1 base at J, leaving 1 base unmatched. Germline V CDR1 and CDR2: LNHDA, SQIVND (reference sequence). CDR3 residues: CASSIGTSGRSYNEQFF. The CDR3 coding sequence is TGTGCCAGTAGTATCGGGACTAGCGGGAGGTCCTACAATGAGCAGTTCTTC.

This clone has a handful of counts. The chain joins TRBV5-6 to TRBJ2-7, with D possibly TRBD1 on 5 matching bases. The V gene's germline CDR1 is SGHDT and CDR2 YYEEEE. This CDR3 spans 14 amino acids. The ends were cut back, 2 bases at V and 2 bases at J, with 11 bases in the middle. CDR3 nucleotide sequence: TGTGCCAGCAGCTTCCCAGGGATGGCCTACGAGCAGTACTTC. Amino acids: CASSFPGMAYEQYF.

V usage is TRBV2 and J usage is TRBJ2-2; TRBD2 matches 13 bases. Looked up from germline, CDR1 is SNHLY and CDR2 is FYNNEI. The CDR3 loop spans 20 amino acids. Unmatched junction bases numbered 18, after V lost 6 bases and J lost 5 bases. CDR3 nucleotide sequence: TGTGCCAGCAGCCGGGCGGGTTCGACTAGCGGGAGGCACACTACCGGGGAGCTGTTTTTT. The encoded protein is CASSRAGSTSGRHTTGELFF.

The CDR3 DNA is TGTGCCAGCAGCCCCGACAGGGCCCACACTGAAGCTTTCTTT. The encoded protein is CASSPDRAHTEAFF. The chain recombines TRBV7-9 with TRBJ1-1, with TRBD1 matching 7 bases. Germline V gene sequence: CDR1 SEHNR, CDR2 FQNEAQ (reference sequence). Trimming at V came to 5 bases and at J to 3 bases, leaving 6 bases not matched to a gene. The length of the CDR3 is 14 residues.

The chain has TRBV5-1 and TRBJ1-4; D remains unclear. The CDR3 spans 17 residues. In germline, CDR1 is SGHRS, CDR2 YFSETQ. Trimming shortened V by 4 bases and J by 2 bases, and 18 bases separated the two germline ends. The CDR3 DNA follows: TGCGCCAGCAGCATTGATGGGAGGTCGACGACTAATGAAAAACTGTTTTTT. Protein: CASSIDGRSTTNEKLFF.

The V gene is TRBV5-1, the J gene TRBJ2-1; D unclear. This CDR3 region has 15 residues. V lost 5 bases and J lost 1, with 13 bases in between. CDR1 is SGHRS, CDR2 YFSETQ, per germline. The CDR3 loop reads CASRSDSFSYNEQFF. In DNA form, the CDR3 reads TGCGCCAGCAGGTCCGACTCGTTTTCCTACAATGAGCAGTTCTTC.

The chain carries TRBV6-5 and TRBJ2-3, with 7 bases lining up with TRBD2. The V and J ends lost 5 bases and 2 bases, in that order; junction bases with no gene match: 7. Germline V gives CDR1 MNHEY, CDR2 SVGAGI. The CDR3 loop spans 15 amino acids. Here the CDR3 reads CASSLLAESTDTQYF. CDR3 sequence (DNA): TGTGCCAGCAGTCTCCTAGCGGAGTCCACAGATACGCAGTATTTT.

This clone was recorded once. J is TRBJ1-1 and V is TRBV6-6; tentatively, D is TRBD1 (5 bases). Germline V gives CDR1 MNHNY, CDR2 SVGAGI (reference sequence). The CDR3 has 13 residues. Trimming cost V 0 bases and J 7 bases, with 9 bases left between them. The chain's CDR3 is CASSYSGGGEAFF. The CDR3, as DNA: TGTGCCAGCAGTTACTCGGGCGGGGGTGAAGCTTTCTTT.

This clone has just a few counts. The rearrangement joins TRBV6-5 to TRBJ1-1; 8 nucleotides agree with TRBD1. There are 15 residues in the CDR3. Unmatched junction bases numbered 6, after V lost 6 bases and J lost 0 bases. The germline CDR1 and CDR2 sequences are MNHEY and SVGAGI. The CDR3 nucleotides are TGTGCCAGCAGGATGGACAGGGCGATGAACACTGAAGCTTTCTTT. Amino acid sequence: CASRMDRAMNTEAFF.

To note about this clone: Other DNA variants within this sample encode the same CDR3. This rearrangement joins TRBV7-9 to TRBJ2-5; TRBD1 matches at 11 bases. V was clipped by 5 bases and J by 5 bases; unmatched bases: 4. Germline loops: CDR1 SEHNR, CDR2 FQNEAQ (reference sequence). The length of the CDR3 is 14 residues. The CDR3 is CASSPDRGRETQYF. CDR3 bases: TGTGCCAGCAGCCCGGACAGGGGGCGCGAGACCCAGTACTTC.

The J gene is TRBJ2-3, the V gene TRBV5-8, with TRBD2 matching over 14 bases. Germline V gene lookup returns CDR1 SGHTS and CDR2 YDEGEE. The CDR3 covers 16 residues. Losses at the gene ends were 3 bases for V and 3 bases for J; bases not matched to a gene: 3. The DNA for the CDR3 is TGTGCCAGCAGCTCGGGGACTAGCGGGAGAACAGATACGCAGTATTTT. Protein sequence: CASSSGTSGRTDTQYF.

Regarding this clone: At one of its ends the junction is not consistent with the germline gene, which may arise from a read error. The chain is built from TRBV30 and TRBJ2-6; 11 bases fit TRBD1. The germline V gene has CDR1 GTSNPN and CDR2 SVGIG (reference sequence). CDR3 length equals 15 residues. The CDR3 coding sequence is TGTGCCTGTTGGACAGGGGGCTCTGGGGCCAACGGCCTGACTTTC. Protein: CACWTGGSGANGLTF.

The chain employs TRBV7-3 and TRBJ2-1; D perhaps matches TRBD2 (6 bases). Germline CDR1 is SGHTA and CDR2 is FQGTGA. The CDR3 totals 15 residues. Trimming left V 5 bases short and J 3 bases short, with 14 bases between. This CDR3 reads CASSPGLTVYNEQFF. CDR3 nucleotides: TGTGCCAGCAGCCCCGGACTAACGGTCTACAATGAGCAGTTCTTC.

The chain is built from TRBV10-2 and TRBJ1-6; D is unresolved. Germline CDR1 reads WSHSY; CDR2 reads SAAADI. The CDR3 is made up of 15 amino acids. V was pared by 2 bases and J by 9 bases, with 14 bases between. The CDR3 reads CASSETQRAGSPLHF. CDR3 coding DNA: TGCGCCAGCAGTGAGACTCAGAGGGCCGGTTCACCCCTCCACTTT.

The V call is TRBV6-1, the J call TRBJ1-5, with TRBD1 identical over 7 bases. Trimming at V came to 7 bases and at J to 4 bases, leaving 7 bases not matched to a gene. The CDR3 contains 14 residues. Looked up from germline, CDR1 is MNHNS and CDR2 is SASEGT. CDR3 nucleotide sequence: TGTGCCAGCAACCATGGGACAGCAAATCAGCCCCAGCATTTT. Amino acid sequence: CASNHGTANQPQHF.

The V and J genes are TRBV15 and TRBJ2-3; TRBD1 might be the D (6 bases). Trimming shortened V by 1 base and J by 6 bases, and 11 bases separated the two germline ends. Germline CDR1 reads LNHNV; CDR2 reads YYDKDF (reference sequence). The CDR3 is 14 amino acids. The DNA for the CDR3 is TGTGCCACCAGCAGAGGCCGGACAGCGGATACGCAGTATTTT. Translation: CATSRGRTADTQYF.